This TCR beta chain was sequenced in a study of T cells in Graves' hyperthyroidism and ophthalmopathy. TCR beta CDR3 regions were amplified from RNA. An initial round of RT-PCR targeting the TCR CDR3 relied on the HTBI primer set. TCRdb processed the multiplex PCR reads anew with MiXCR; each CDR3 protein has one entry. The table records just under 750,000 distinct CDR3 sequences, about a third of them present only once. Trimming left V 8 bases short and J 5 bases short, with 16 bases between. Germline V gene data show CDR1 as MNHNY and CDR2 as SVGAGI (reference sequence). This CDR3 spans 14 amino acids. This clonotype occurred a few times.

V and J are TRBV6-6 and TRBJ1-5; D gene unclear. Sequencing was done on a sample of blood. This TCR derives from a woman aged 40 to 55 with Graves' hyperthyroidism. CDR3 DNA sequence: TGTGCCAGCCGCTCTACAGTGACTTATCAGCCCCAGCATTTT. Protein: CASRSTVTYQPQHF.